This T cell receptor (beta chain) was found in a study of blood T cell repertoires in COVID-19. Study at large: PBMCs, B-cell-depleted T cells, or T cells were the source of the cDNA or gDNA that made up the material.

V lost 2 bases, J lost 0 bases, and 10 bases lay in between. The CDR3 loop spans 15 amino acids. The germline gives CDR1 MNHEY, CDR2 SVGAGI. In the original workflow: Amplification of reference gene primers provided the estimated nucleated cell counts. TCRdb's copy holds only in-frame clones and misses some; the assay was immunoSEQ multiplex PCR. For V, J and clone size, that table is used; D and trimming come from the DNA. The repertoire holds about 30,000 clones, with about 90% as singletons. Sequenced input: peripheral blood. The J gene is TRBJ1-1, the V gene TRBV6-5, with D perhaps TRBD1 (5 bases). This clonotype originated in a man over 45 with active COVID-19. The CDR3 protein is CASSYREGMNTEAFF. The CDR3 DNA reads TGTGCCAGCAGTTACAGGGAGGGGATGAACACTGAAGCTTTCTTT.